This T cell receptor beta chain was identified during a study of T cell repertoires in cytomegalovirus infection. Study-level information: Epitope selection comprised recently identified HLA-C-restricted CMV epitopes and well-studied HLA-B-restricted CMV epitopes. The public TCR beta signatures pointed to both CMV infection and matching HLA type. General study points: Dominating the ex vivo response were TCR beta clonotypes that were CMV-specific and HLA-C-restricted. Carriage of CMV together with the relevant HLA was identifiable through cumulative public TCR beta family frequency.

MiXCR was run by TCRdb on the reads, yielding one entry per CDR3 protein. This repertoire shows roughly 920,000 distinct CDR3 sequences, approximately 30% found once; its top ten account for roughly 12%. CDR3 length equals 16 residues. Germline CDR1 MNHNS, CDR2 SASEGT. As concerns this clonotype: Antigen: not known. Mismatch with germline at one junction end may stem from a read error.

Sample: cultured CD8+ T cells from PBMCs, taken from culture after CMV antigen stimulation. V is TRBV6-1 and J is TRBJ1-5; no clear D. The clonotype was recovered from a human donor in good health (CMV status not recorded). Some clones in this sample may be carry-over from other donors' samples. Here the CDR3 reads CASRDPAQYSNHPQHF. In DNA, the CDR3 is TGTGCCAGCAGGGACCCGGCCCAATATAGCAATCATCCCCAGCATTTT.